The sequence of this T cell receptor beta chain was determined in a study of glioma-infiltrating T cells. This CDR3 has 15 residues. The germline V gene has CDR1 MNHNS and CDR2 SASEGT. V was shortened by 0 bases and J by 2 bases, with 11 bases between the two germline ends. Amplification of TCR alpha and beta CDR3 regions from RNA used iRepertoire nested multiplex PCR. For one-step reverse transcription and amplification, 100-400 ng of tissue mRNA or PBMC total RNA was used. TCRdb fed the multiplex PCR reads into MiXCR, producing one record per CDR3 protein. Of about 140,000 distinct CDR3 sequences listed, about two fifths are singletons. As for this clonotype: Its antigen is not known.

Points from the study as a whole: Tissue and blood shared very few CDR3 sequences. Tissue-blood divergence was below expectation in non-neoplastic patients, above in gliomas.

The chain has TRBV6-1 and TRBJ2-7, with D possibly TRBD2 on 5 matching bases. This sequence originates from a human donor with low-grade glioma or glioblastoma, undergoing nonglioma brain surgery, or in good health (not recorded which). The sequencing sample was made of glioma tissue, nonneoplastic brain tissue, or PBMCs (not recorded which). In DNA form, the CDR3 reads TGTGCCAGCAGTGAAGCGCGGGCAGGAACCTACGAGCAGTACTTC. This codes for CASSEARAGTYEQYF.